This T cell receptor beta chain was retrieved from a study of blood T cell repertoires in COVID-19. About the study: The samples span acute and convalescent COVID-19 from the United States, Italy and Spain.

This clone was seen once. In the authors' methods: Reference gene primers were amplified, and this amplification served to estimate nucleated cell counts. The protocol was immunoSEQ multiplex PCR, while the TCRdb copy is restricted to in-frame clones and leaves out a portion. V and J calls and clone size are those listed in that table; D and trimming were worked out from the DNA. The table has approximately 100,000 clones, around 83% seen once. The source is a man between 60 and 75 years old with acute or convalescent COVID-19. Sequenced material: peripheral blood.

CDR3 DNA sequence: TGTGCCAGCAGCCGGGGTAACACCGGGGAGCTGTTTTTT. It translates to CASSRGNTGELFF. The J gene is TRBJ2-2, the V gene TRBV7-2; D may be TRBD2 (5 bases). Per the germline V gene, CDR1 is SGHTA and CDR2 is FQGNSA. V was shortened by 5 bases and J by 2 bases, with 6 bases between the two germline ends. The CDR3 has 13 residues.